This T cell receptor beta chain was profiled in a study of cytomegalovirus exposure and HLA in healthy donors (dated 2017 in TCRdb). A note on the overall study: An earlier analysis of several hundred of the donors reported approximately 260 Gb of sequence data and 95 million to 120 million unique TCR beta sequences obtained from some 170 million T cells. An early release that covered 640 HLA-typed donors contained approximately 300 gigabases of sequencing data and tens of millions of unique TCR sequences. Among the roughly 430 genotyped donors, around 81% belonged to the genetic ancestry cluster associated with self-reported Caucasian donors. The study aimed to test whether signatures of past pathogen exposure could be identified by cataloging public T cell receptors. The study profiled the T cell repertoires of under 850 subjects by immunosequencing and related them to cytomegalovirus serostatus. In addition to the first cohort of hundreds of subjects, a separate validation cohort of some 120 different subjects was used. The study combined high-throughput TCR immunosequencing, statistical association of individual TCRs with disease status, and machine learning to predict cytomegalovirus infection status. To study patterns of TCR occurrence, a later analysis re-analyzed previously published TCR beta repertoires from hundreds of donors and added high-resolution HLA genotyping. The later analysis used no new phenotypic data to find candidate immune exposures, relying instead on TCR beta sequences and their occurrence across donors. An earlier analysis of 500 to 750 of the donors applied high-throughput TCR beta sequencing to assess whether each TCR beta V gene segment acted as functional or pseudogenic. Donor age, sex, ethnicity and CMV serostatus were compiled alongside the repertoire data. A later genetic analysis took genome-wide SNP genotypes for about 55% of the 666 donors and used that subset as a discovery cohort. All discovery cohort repertoires had been generated using a single sequencing platform. HLA typing included class I and class II loci at four-digit resolution. The number of donors typed differed by locus, with about 620-630 for A, B, C, DRB1 and DQB1, 522 for DQA1, approximately 570 for DPA1, and around 450 for DPB1. Because of strong linkage in the cohort, roughly five DR-DQ haplotypes were treated as single units for association and clustering. On average, approximately 250,000 unique TCR beta nucleotide sequences were sequenced per donor among 300 to 500 genotyped donors of the cohort, with 15% to 20% of those sequences being non-productive. Study-wide conclusions, independent of this receptor: Across donors, most TCR sequences were observed very rarely, whereas some public TCRs were present in many individuals. Only TCR beta chains were sequenced in this cohort, and the absence of alpha or paired-chain data limited detectable features. When HLA alleles, especially DR and DQ, strongly co-occurred, attributing TCR associations to individual alleles was difficult. According to a later analysis, TCR association rates differed among HLA loci, with DRB1 alleles showing the most associated TCRs and HLA-C alleles showing the fewest. Because some donors lacked HLA typing at each locus, the association tests relied only on the typed subset. A cluster of highly shared sequence variants was judged likely to represent a technical artifact of the sequencing pipeline. The authors suggested that the approach could potentially be generalized to other disease states and immunological phenotypes. Presence/absence analyses assumed roughly uniform sequencing depth across donors, an assumption that may not hold. A further reported finding was that TCR beta sequences accurately predicted the HLA-A and HLA-B alleles for most subjects in the first cohort. Broadly in line with IMGT annotations, most TCR beta V segments showed up in productive rearrangements about 87% or about 30% of the time in an earlier analysis of several hundred of the donors. The classifier was reported to diagnose cytomegalovirus status with high specificity and sensitivity in both the original cohort and the validation cohort. A later genetic analysis associated a missense DCLRE1C variant with V-gene and J-gene trimming of TCR beta chains, and an independent cohort replicated the association. Because counts were too low, 15 to 20 rarely observed V segments, including chromosome 9 orphons, were excluded from the earlier analysis of several hundred of the donors. Correlated functional status among segregating V segments might reflect linkage disequilibrium, but an unknown experimental factor could not be ruled out. The only immune exposure information available for the cohort was CMV serostatus. A few of the identified cytomegalovirus-associated TCR beta chains were confirmed in vitro to be specific for cytomegalovirus antigens. The study gave a list of about 170 TCR beta chains associated with cytomegalovirus. A later genetic analysis reported fewer N-insertions in productive TCRs among donors in an Asian-associated ancestry cluster than the roughly 650-donor mean. According to a later analysis, most CMV-associated TCR beta chains appeared to be HLA-restricted, and the HLA associations seemed to be driven largely by CMV exposure. A later analysis reported that several top co-occurrence clusters appeared linked to parvovirus B19, influenza, CMV and Epstein-Barr virus. A later analysis found that HLA-associated TCR beta chains were more clonally expanded and had lower generation probabilities than equally common non-associated chains. A later analysis associated 15,000 or so TCR beta sequences with specific HLA alleles at a false discovery rate of 0.05. The 87-base-pair reads could not distinguish some IMGT-functional V segments, including TRBV6-2 and TRBV6-3, so those segments were excluded.

The protocol used for the library was the immunoSEQ multiplex PCR assay. For the multiplex PCR, a mixture combining 60 forward primers for TCR Vbeta segments and 13 reverse primers for TCR Jbeta segments was used. Amplification of the CDR3 region of rearranged TCR beta genes was performed with a multiplex PCR assay on genomic DNA. Amplified TCR beta libraries were sequenced as 87-base-pair reads on the Illumina HiSeq System. Per the authors' processing: In a later analysis, some 80 million unique TCR beta chains were counted across the 500 to 850 repertoires, and roughly 9.9 million of these chains were shared by at least two donors. Raw reads were error-corrected and collapsed into unique sequences by a nearest-neighbor algorithm in which closely related sequences were merged to remove PCR and sequencing errors. CDR3 sequences were aligned to IMGT reference sequences to assign V, D and J gene segments. For a sequence to be retained, a match of at least six nucleotides to both a V gene segment and a J gene segment was required. A rearrangement was called productive if the CDR3 had no stop codons and remained in frame with V and J, and every other rearrangement was called non-productive. Following IMGT convention, CDR3 was defined as the stretch from the second conserved V-encoded cysteine up to the conserved J-encoded phenylalanine. The earlier analysis of 587 of the donors excluded sequences that lacked an unambiguous match to a single V gene segment. An earlier analysis of over 450 of the donors classified V segments as functional when productive rearrangements were above 56.7% and as segregating when the standard deviation between donors was above 5%. A statistical classification framework was built to diagnose cytomegalovirus status from the catalog of TCR beta chain sequences. In a later analysis, TCR nucleotide sequences were compared against IMGT/GENE-DB human TR gene sequences so that V and J genes could be assigned. In a later analysis, CDR3 sequences and most-parsimonious VDJ recombination scenarios were assigned using the TCRdist pipeline. In a later analysis, every TCR beta chain was defined by the combination of its CDR3 amino acid sequence and its V-gene family, and reads without a unique V-gene family were dropped. As a way to deal with suspected cross-contamination and a sequencing artifact, a later analysis dropped 450 to 700 nucleotide sequences that were highly shared and had low generation probability. In a later analysis, a clonal expansion index was calculated for each public chain from normalized within-repertoire ranks of inferred template counts. Generation probabilities in a later analysis came from a VDJ recombination model fitted to out-of-frame rearrangements, and those results were checked against IGoR. Hypergeometric tests were used in a later analysis to score TCR-TCR, TCR-HLA and TCR-CMV co-occurrence, with a repertoire-size bias correction applied to the TCR pairs. In a later analysis, false discovery rates were estimated by permuting HLA or CMV assignments 20 times. A later analysis grouped co-occurring TCRs with DBSCAN, adding TCRdist sequence similarity when clustering within HLA-allele-positive subsets. For co-occurrence clustering, repertoires with fewer than 30,000 or more than 120,000 public chains were excluded, along with about five repertoires with anomalous nucleotide sharing. Imported from immuneACCESS, the table was reduced by TCRdb to in-frame sequences with V and J called. These copies leave out some clones; in studies compared against another copy, an unresolved V gene accounts for under half, and the cause of the remainder is not known. That table gives V, J and clone size, and the DNA gave D and trimming. The sample includes around 250,000 clones, with 70% to 90% observed a single time. Jointly, the top ten make up 8% of the sample.

The CDR3 goes from the cysteine to the phenylalanine over 16 residues. A note on this clone: This receptor's antigen is unknown. The limits of the CDR3 on the DNA are not certain, so only TCRdb's listed CDR3 is given.

The cohort was made up of about 670 healthy bone marrow donors. At the time of sampling, every cohort member was nominally healthy, though immune exposures that went unrecorded were likely present. The donor tested CMV seropositive and was one of the 289 seropositive cohort members. Every donor gave a peripheral blood sample, and the peripheral blood mononuclear cells from that sample were used for TCR beta sequencing. The Qiagen DNeasy Blood Extraction Kit was used to extract genomic DNA from the blood cell samples. The chain was built from TRBV21-1 and TRBJ2-3; the D call TRBD2 from the table was never checked on the DNA. TRBV21-1 is tagged as a pseudogene. The sequencing input was PBMCs. This TCR derives from a woman aged 55-69 years in good health and CMV-seropositive. The CDR3: CASSNCVASGTDTQYF.